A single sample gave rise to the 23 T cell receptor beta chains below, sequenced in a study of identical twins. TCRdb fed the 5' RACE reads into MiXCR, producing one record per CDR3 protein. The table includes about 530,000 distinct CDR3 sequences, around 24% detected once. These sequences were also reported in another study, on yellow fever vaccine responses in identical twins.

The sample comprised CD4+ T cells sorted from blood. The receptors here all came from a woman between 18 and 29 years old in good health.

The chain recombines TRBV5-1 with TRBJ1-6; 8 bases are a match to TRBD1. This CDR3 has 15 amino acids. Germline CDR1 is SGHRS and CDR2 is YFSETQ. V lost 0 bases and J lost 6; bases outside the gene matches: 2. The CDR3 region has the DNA TGCGCCAGCAGCTTGGATGGACAGGGTAATTCACCCCTCCACTTT. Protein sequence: CASSLDGQGNSPLHF. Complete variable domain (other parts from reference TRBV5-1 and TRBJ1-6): KAGVTQTPRYLIKTRGQQVTLSCSPISGHRSVSWYQQTPGQGLQFLFEYFSETQRNKGNFPGRFSGRQFSNSRSEMNVSTLELGDSALYLCASSLDGQGNSPLHFGNGTRLTVT.

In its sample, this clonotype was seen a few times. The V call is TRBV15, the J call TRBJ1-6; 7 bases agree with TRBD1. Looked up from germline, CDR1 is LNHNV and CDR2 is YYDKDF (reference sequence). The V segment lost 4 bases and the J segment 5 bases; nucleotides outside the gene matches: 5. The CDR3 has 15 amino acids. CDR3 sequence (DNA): TGTGCCACCAGCACCAGACAGGGAGATAATTCACCCCTCCACTTT. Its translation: CATSTRQGDNSPLHF.

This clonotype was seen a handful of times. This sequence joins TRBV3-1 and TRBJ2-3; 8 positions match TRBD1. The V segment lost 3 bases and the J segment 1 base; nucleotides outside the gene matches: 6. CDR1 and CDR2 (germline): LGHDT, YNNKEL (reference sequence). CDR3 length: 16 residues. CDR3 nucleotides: TGTGCCAGCAGCCAGGTGGACAGGGTGGGCACAGATACGCAGTATTTT. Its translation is CASSQVDRVGTDTQYF.

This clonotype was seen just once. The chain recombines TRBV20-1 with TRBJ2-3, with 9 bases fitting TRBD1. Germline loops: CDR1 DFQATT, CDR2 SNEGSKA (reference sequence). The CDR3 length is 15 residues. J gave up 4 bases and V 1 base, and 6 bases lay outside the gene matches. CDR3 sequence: CSARGGQGFPDTQYF. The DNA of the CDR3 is TGCAGTGCTAGAGGGGGACAGGGTTTCCCAGATACGCAGTATTTT.

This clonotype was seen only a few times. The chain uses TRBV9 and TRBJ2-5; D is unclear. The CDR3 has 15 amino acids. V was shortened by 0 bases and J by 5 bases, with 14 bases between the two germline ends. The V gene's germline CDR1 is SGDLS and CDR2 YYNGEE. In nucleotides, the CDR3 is TGTGCCAGCAGCGTAGGGGTTGGTGAGCGCGAGACCCAGTACTTC. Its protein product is CASSVGVGERETQYF.

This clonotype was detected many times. CDR3 nucleotide sequence: TGCGCCAGCAGCTTGGGGGGCAGCACAGATACGCAGTATTTT. As protein: CASSLGGSTDTQYF. The chain couples TRBV5-1 to TRBJ2-3, with TRBD1 as a possible D gene (5 bases). Looked up from germline, CDR1 is SGHRS and CDR2 is YFSETQ. V lost 0 bases, J lost 0 bases, and 5 bases lay in between. The CDR3 runs 14 residues.

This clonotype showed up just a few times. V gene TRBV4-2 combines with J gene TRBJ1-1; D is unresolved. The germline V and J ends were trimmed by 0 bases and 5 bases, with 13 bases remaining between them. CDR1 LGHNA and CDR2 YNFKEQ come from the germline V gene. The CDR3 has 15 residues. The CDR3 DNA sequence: TGTGCCAGCAGCCAAGATCCGGGTCGGCGAACTGAAGCTTTCTTT. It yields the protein CASSQDPGRRTEAFF.

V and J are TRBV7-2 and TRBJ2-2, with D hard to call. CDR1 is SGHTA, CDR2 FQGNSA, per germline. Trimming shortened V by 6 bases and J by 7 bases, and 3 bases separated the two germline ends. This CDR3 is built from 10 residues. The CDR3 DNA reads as TGTGCCAGCAGGGACGGGGAGCTGTTTTTT. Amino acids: CASRDGELFF.

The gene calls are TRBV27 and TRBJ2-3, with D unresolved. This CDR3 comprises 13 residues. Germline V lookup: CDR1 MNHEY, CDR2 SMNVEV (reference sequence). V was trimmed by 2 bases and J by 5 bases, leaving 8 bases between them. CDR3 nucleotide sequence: TGTGCCAGCAGTTTAAAGCCTCTAGATACGCAGTATTTT. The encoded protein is CASSLKPLDTQYF.

The CDR3 DNA reads as TGTGCCAGCAGCCGCGGTAGGACAGGGTGGAAGAACACCGGGGAGCTGTTTTTT. Its translation: CASSRGRTGWKNTGELFF. This chain uses TRBV3-1 with TRBJ2-2; 8 bases map to TRBD1. The CDR3 spans 18 residues. Germline-derived CDR1 and CDR2 are LGHDT and YNNKEL (reference sequence). The ends lost 4 bases at V and 1 base at J; junction bases unmatched: 11.

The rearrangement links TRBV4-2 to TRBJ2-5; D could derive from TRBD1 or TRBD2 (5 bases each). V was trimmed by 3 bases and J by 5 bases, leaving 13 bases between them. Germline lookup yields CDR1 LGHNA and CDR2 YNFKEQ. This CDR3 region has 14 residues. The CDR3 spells CASSHGMGLETQYF. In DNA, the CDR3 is TGTGCCAGCAGCCACGGGATGGGGCTGGAGACCCAGTACTTC.

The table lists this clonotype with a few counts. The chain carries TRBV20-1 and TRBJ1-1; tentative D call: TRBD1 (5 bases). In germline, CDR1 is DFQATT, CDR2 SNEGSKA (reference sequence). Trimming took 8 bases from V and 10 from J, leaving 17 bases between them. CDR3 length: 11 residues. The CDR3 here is CSTSGGSGAFF. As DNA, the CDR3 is TGCAGTACTTCTGGGGGATCCGGAGCTTTCTTT.

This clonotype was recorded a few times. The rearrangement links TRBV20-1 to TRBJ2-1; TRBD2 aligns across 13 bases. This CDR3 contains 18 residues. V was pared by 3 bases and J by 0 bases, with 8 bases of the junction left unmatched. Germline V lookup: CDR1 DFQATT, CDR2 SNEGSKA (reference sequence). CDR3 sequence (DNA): TGCAGTGCTAGGGCCGGGACTAGCGGGGAGCGCTCCTACAATGAGCAGTTCTTC. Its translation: CSARAGTSGERSYNEQFF.

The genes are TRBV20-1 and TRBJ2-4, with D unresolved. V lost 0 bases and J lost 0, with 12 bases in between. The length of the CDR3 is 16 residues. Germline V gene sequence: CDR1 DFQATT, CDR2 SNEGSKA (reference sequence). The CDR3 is CSARDPQVLAKNIQYF. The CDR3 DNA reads TGCAGTGCTAGAGATCCCCAGGTTCTAGCCAAAAACATTCAGTACTTC.

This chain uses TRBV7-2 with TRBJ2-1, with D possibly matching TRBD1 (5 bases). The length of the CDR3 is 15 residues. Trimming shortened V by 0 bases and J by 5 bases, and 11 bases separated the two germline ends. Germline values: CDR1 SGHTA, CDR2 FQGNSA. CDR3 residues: CASSLARTTNNEQFF. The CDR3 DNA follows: TGTGCCAGCAGCTTAGCGAGGACAACCAACAATGAGCAGTTCTTC.

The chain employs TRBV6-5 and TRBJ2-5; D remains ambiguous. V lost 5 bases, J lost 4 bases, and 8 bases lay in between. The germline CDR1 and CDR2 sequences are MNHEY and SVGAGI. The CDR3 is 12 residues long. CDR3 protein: CASSPDGETQYF. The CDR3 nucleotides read TGTGCCAGCAGTCCCGATGGAGAGACCCAGTACTTC.

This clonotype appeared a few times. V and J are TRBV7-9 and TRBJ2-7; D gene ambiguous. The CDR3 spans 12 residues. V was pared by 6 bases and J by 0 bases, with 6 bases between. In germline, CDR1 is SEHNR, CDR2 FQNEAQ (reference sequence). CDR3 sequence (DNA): TGTGCCAGCAGACTCTTCTCCTACGAGCAGTACTTC. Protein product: CASRLFSYEQYF. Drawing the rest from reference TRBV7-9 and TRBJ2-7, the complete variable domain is DTGVSQNPRHKITKRGQNVTFRCDPISEHNRLYWYRQTLGQGPEFLTYFQNEAQLEKSRLLSDRFSAERPKGSFSTLEIQRTEQGDSAMYLCASRLFSYEQYFGPGTRLTVT.

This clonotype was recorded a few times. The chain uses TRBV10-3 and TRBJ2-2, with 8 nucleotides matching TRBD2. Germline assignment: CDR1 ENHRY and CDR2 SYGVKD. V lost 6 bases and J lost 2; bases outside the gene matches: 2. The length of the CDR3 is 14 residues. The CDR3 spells CAIRLAENTGELFF. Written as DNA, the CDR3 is TGTGCCATCAGACTAGCGGAAAACACCGGGGAGCTGTTTTTT.

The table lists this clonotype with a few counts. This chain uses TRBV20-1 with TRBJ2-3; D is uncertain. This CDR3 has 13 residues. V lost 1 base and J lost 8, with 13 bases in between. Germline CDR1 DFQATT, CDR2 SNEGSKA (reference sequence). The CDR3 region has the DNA TGCAGTGCTAGAGTGGCGTCTGGATCTACGCAGTATTTT. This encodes CSARVASGSTQYF.

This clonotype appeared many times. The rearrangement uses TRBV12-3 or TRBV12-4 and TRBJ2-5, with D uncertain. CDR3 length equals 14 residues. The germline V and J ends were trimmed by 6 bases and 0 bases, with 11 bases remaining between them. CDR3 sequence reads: CASSLPPYQETQYF. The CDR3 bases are TGTGCCAGCAGCCTCCCTCCGTACCAAGAGACCCAGTACTTC.

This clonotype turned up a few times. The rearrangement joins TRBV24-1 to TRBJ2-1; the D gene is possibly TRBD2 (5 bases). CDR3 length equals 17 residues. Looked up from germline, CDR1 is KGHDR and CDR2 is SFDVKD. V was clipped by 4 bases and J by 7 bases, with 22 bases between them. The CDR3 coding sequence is TGTGCCACCAGTGACCCCTTCGCCAGACTATGGTCTAATGAGCAGTTCTTC. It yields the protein CATSDPFARLWSNEQFF.

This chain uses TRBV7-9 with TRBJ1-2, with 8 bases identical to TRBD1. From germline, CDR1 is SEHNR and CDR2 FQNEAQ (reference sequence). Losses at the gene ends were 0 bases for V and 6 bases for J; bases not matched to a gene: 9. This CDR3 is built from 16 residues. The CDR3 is CASSLATDRGRHGYTF. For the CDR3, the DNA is TGTGCCAGCAGCTTAGCCACTGACAGGGGAAGGCATGGCTACACCTTC.

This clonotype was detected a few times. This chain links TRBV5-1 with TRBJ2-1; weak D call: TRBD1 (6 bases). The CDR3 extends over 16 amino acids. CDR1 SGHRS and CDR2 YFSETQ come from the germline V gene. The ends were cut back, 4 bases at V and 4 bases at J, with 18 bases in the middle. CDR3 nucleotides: TGCGCCAGCAGCCAACGAACCGGGACATCTTACAATGAGCAGTTCTTC. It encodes CASSQRTGTSYNEQFF.